This T cell receptor beta chain was recorded in a study of spatial heterogeneity in lung cancer (dated by TCRdb to 2018 to 2020). Turning to the overall study: Donors were approximately 72 patients with early-stage, untreated non-small cell lung cancer from the lung TRACERx cohort. Both alpha and beta chains were TCR-sequenced in 200 or so tumor regions, approximately 68 matched nontumor lung samples and more than 50 PBMC samples obtained at surgery. In non-small cell lung cancer, the study made a quantitative comparison of TCR alpha and beta repertoires among multiple tumor regions, matched nontumor lung and blood. Beta-chain transcripts were consistently detected in greater numbers than alpha-chain transcripts, which likely reflects a higher abundance of beta-chain transcripts. Nonsynonymous mutation counts, determined by whole-exome sequencing of tumor tissue, were related to TCR repertoire features. In the raw uncorrected reads, each unique combination of TCR and UMI appeared on average more than ten times. Follow-up PBMC samples were sequenced whenever available, with a median time to follow-up of around two years after resection.

The method was 5' RACE. Sequencing was carried out with a NextSeq 500. In the TCR library protocol, a unique molecular identifier was attached to each TCR cDNA molecule so that PCR and sequencing errors could be corrected. Under the source paper's analysis protocol: TCR identification, UMI-based error correction and CDR3 extraction were performed with Decombinator tools. TCRs above a frequency of 2 per 1,000, corresponding to the top 1% of the tumor frequency distribution, were defined as expanded. Each repertoire was subsampled 100 times to 5,000 TCRs, after which Renyi diversity was computed with the R vegan package. CDR3 similarity networks were constructed using string-kernel similarity of amino acid triplets, with links drawn between CDR3s whose pairwise similarity was above 0.82. The public reads were run again by TCRdb, first through fastp at Q25 and then through MiXCR, and only productive beta chains were kept. Here each entry gathers all rows of one CDR3 protein and keeps the most common genes and DNA. The V and J calls and clone size come from TCRdb's table, not from the authors' own analysis. The sample records about 43,000 distinct CDR3 sequences, roughly 20% of which are singletons. Roughly 6.5% of the sample belongs to the ten largest clones.

This clonotype was seen ten or more times. What antigen it recognizes has not been identified. One base away there is no much larger clone; base qualities are not given. Explained via the paper, the time point label denotes: blood at routine non-recurrence follow-up after resection. Without any cell sorting, TCR sequencing was performed on whole RNA extracted either from tumor and nontumor lung tissue or from cryopreserved PBMC samples. Only patients for whom sufficient RNA was available from at least two tumor regions were selected for TCR sequencing. Study-wide conclusions, independent of this receptor: Ubiquitous expanded tumor TCRs were detected in blood more often at tumor resection than at routine follow-up. Only around 15 patients were included in the comparisons of baseline and follow-up blood repertoires. Additional single-cell paired TCR alpha and beta sequencing was considered necessary to confirm, at a functional level, the hypothesis that regional TCRs recognize regional mutations.

The TCR was taken from a female donor with early-stage non-small cell lung cancer. The sequencing used PBMCs, collected at follow-up.

The CDR3 protein is CASSDLGGHTQYF. The nucleotide sequence is TGTGCCAGCAGTGACTTGGGGGGACATACGCAGTATTTT. The receptor chain draws on TRBV6-4 and TRBJ2-3; TRBD2 is a possible D gene, resting on 6 matching bases. The germline V gene encodes CDR1 MRHNA and CDR2 SNTAGT. Trimming removed 1 base from V and 7 bases from J, leaving 9 bases between the germline ends. Taken from cysteine to phenylalanine, the CDR3 has 13 residues. Solely the CDR3 DNA is kept, with 39 bases framed from the first base.